This note documents a single T cell receptor (beta chain) sequence. Unmatched junction bases numbered 10, after V lost 5 bases and J lost 4 bases. The CDR3 covers 15 residues. Germline V gene lookup returns CDR1 MDHEN and CDR2 SYDVKM. These data originate in a study of PD-L1 blockade in urothelial cancer. Study-level background: Patients began atezolizumab, 1,200 mg intravenously every 3 weeks, in about 2014. The authors examined blood 3 weeks (second dose) and 6 weeks after treatment start.

Spiking of synthetic TCR analog templates was performed in each PCR. The table came from immunoSEQ multiplex PCR; TCRdb's copy has only in-frame clones and leaves some out. Among about 39,000 clones listed, 85% to 90% were seen once. The J gene is TRBJ1-2, the V gene TRBV28; 7 bases map to TRBD1. The sequenced sample was PBMCs, obtained around atezolizumab (anti-PD-L1) treatment. This TCR derives from a man in his fifties or sixties with urothelial cancer. The CDR3 sequence is CASSPSPGQFYGYTF. The CDR3 DNA sequence: TGTGCCAGCAGTCCATCCCCGGGACAGTTCTATGGCTACACCTTC.